This entry lists 28 T cell receptor beta chains sequenced from one sample in a study of T cell responses to AZD1222 COVID-19 vaccine. Libraries were prepared by immunoSEQ multiplex PCR; TCRdb keeps only in-frame clonotypes and omits some of them. The top ten hold about 1.5% of the sample, which has 100,000 or so clones, over 75% seen once. The sample in question was peripheral blood, obtained on day 0 of AZD1222 vaccination. These receptors were obtained from an adult in good health.

The chain links TRBV28 to TRBJ1-2; the D gene is possibly TRBD1 (5 bases). Germline loops: CDR1 MDHEN, CDR2 SYDVKM. Trimming cost V 4 bases and J 6 bases, with 15 bases left between them. The CDR3 has 14 amino acids. The CDR3, as DNA: TGTGCCAGCAGTTCACTCAGGGTTAAGCATGGCTACACCTTC. Amino acids: CASSSLRVKHGYTF.

The chain recombines TRBV10-3 with TRBJ2-7; D is unresolved. Trimming removed 3 bases at V and 5 bases at J, with 20 bases between. The V gene's germline CDR1 is ENHRY and CDR2 SYGVKD. The CDR3 is 16 residues long. This chain's CDR3 is CAISESLGLYRHEQYF. Here the CDR3 DNA reads TGTGCCATCAGTGAAAGTTTGGGTCTTTATCGCCACGAGCAGTACTTC.

The V call is TRBV10-2, the J call TRBJ1-1; D unresolved. Trimming took off 7 bases at V and 1 base at J, with 10 bases between the two ends. CDR1 is WSHSY and CDR2 is SAAADI in the germline V gene. This CDR3 comprises 13 residues. The CDR3 region is CASIKSKNTEAFF. The DNA for the CDR3 is TGCGCCAGCATTAAATCCAAGAACACTGAAGCTTTCTTT.

DNA of the CDR3: TGTGCCAGCGCACAGGGTGATGAAAAACTGTTTTTT. Translated: CASAQGDEKLFF. J is TRBJ1-4 and V is TRBV7-9; maybe TRBD1 (6 bases). CDR3 length: 12 residues. V shed 8 bases and J shed 6 bases, with 10 bases lying between them. Per germline, CDR1 SEHNR and CDR2 FQNEAQ (reference sequence).

The chain recombines TRBV27 with TRBJ1-6, with 7 bases matching TRBD1. In germline, CDR1 is MNHEY, CDR2 SMNVEV (reference sequence). The CDR3 has 15 amino acids. Trimming removed 9 bases from V and 9 bases from J; junction bases left unmatched: 14. DNA for the CDR3: TGTGCCAGTCGGGTAGACAGGGTCTCTAGTTCACCCCTCCACTTT. Amino acids: CASRVDRVSSSPLHF.

The CDR3 DNA sequence: TGTGCCAGTAGTATCCCCCTTGGGGGGACAGAGTATGGCTACACCTTC. It encodes CASSIPLGGTEYGYTF. V gene TRBV19 combines with J gene TRBJ1-2, with TRBD1 identical over 7 bases. With V trimmed by 3 bases and J by 5 bases, 12 bases remained unmatched. Germline CDR1 reads LNHDA; CDR2 reads SQIVND (reference sequence). The CDR3 consists of 16 residues.

This clone was observed a single time. The chain recombines TRBV27 with TRBJ1-2; 7 nucleotides agree with TRBD1. Germline trimming cut 5 bases from V and 8 bases from J; bases unmatched to any gene: 11. Germline V gene lookup returns CDR1 MNHEY and CDR2 SMNVEV (reference sequence). The CDR3 runs 14 residues. CDR3 amino acids: CASSPGQVLGGYTF. The CDR3 region has the DNA TGTGCCAGCAGTCCAGGACAGGTTTTGGGAGGCTACACCTTC.

The chain uses TRBV28 and TRBJ1-1, with 8 bases that match TRBD1. Germline assignment: CDR1 MDHEN and CDR2 SYDVKM. This CDR3 is 16 amino acids long. The junction had 8 bases not matched to a gene; V was cut back by 3 bases and J by 2 bases. The CDR3 DNA follows: TGTGCCAGCAGTTTCGGAGCAGGGGGCTCAAACACTGAAGCTTTCTTT. It specifies CASSFGAGGSNTEAFF.

The chain couples TRBV28 to TRBJ1-6; D gene ambiguous. V dropped 3 bases and J dropped 11 bases, with 11 bases sitting between them. Germline-derived CDR1 and CDR2 are MDHEN and SYDVKM. CDR3 length equals 13 residues. CDR3 coding DNA: TGTGCCAGCAGTTTCTCCCGGGCTGCACCCCTCCACTTT. This translates into CASSFSRAAPLHF.

This chain links TRBV15 with TRBJ1-2, with D unresolved. Germline V gives CDR1 LNHNV, CDR2 YYDKDF (reference sequence). Trimming removed 1 base at V and 6 bases at J, with 12 bases between. This CDR3 has 14 amino acids. CDR3 loop: CATSRGGRRDGYTF. As DNA, the CDR3 is TGTGCCACCAGCAGAGGCGGGCGGAGAGATGGCTACACCTTC.

CDR3 region: CASSSTGASGNTIYF. Here the CDR3 DNA reads TGTGCCAGCAGTTCCACAGGGGCTTCTGGAAACACCATATATTTT. The chain joins TRBV6-5 to TRBJ1-3; 7 bases line up with TRBD1. This CDR3 is built from 15 residues. The J segment lost 1 base and the V segment lost 4 bases, leaving 4 bases of the junction unmatched. The germline gives CDR1 MNHEY, CDR2 SVGAGI.

This sequence joins TRBV30 and TRBJ2-3; no firm D call. Trimming stripped 3 bases from V and 6 bases from J, with 16 bases between. Germline CDR1 is GTSNPN and CDR2 is SVGIG (reference sequence). This CDR3 has 14 amino acids. Written as DNA, the CDR3 is TGTGCCTGGAGAGAACCGAATAGATGGGATACGCAGTATTTT. This translates into CAWREPNRWDTQYF.

Remarks on this clone: This sample also contains other DNA sequences that code for the same CDR3. The CDR3 sequence: CASSFRPDQPQHF. CDR3 in DNA: TGTGCCAGCAGTTTCAGACCCGATCAGCCCCAGCATTTT. The chain combines TRBV12-3 or TRBV12-4 with TRBJ1-5; D gene ambiguous. The CDR3 contains 13 residues. V was clipped by 3 bases and J by 5 bases, with 8 bases between them.

This rearrangement joins TRBV15 to TRBJ2-1, with a weak D call TRBD2 (5 bases). CDR1 is LNHNV and CDR2 is YYDKDF in the germline V gene (reference sequence). V was shortened by 1 base and J by 8 bases, with 6 bases between the two germline ends. The CDR3 has 12 residues. CDR3 sequence reads: CATSRAGDEQFF. As DNA, the CDR3 is TGTGCCACCAGCAGAGCCGGGGATGAGCAGTTCTTC.

V usage is TRBV5-1 and J usage is TRBJ2-7; D may be TRBD2 (6 bases). This CDR3 region has 15 residues. Trimming took off 4 bases at V and 7 bases at J, with 21 bases between the two ends. The germline V gene has CDR1 SGHRS and CDR2 YFSETQ. Here the CDR3 reads CASSSVGQGREEQYF. For the CDR3, the DNA is TGCGCCAGCAGCAGCGTAGGGCAGGGACGGGAGGAGCAGTACTTC.

The chain recombines TRBV28 with TRBJ1-6, with TRBD1 identical over 7 bases. Germline CDR1 MDHEN, CDR2 SYDVKM. The CDR3 loop spans 16 amino acids. Trimming removed 6 bases from V and 3 bases from J; junction bases left unmatched: 8. CDR3 DNA: TGTGCCAGCAGAAGGGACAGACCCATCTATAATTCACCCCTCCACTTT. Translating it yields CASRRDRPIYNSPLHF.

This clone was detected a few times. The V call is TRBV5-4, the J call TRBJ1-1; D is unclear. Trimming shortened V by 3 bases and J by 5 bases, and 5 bases separated the two germline ends. Germline assignment: CDR1 SGHNT and CDR2 YYREEE (reference sequence). This CDR3 region has 11 residues. CDR3 amino acids: CASSSLTEAFF. The CDR3, as DNA: TGTGCCAGCAGCTCCCTGACTGAAGCTTTCTTT.

V usage is TRBV7-9 and J usage is TRBJ2-7; maybe TRBD2 (5 bases). Trimming stripped 4 bases from V and 6 bases from J, with 13 bases between. The CDR3 spans 13 residues. The germline V gene encodes CDR1 SEHNR and CDR2 FQNEAQ (reference sequence). The CDR3 loop reads CASSSTRWGEQYF. As DNA, the CDR3 is TGTGCCAGCAGCTCTACTAGGTGGGGCGAGCAGTACTTC. Filled out from reference TRBV7-9 and TRBJ2-7, the complete variable domain reads DTGVSQNPRHKITKRGQNVTFRCDPISEHNRLYWYRQTLGQGPEFLTYFQNEAQLEKSRLLSDRFSAERPKGSFSTLEIQRTEQGDSAMYLCASSSTRWGEQYFGPGTRLTVT.

This clone was observed once. V usage is TRBV5-1 and J usage is TRBJ1-4; D may be TRBD1 (5 bases). The CDR3 sequence is 15 residues long. Germline V lookup: CDR1 SGHRS, CDR2 YFSETQ. With 0 bases removed from V and 8 bases from J, the gap between germline ends came to 14 bases. The CDR3 spells CASSLEGRVREKLFF. The CDR3 coding sequence is TGCGCCAGCAGCTTGGAGGGCAGGGTACGAGAAAAACTGTTTTTT.

With regard to this clone: Other DNA sequences within the sample encode an identical CDR3. The chain carries TRBV2 and TRBJ2-7, with D unclear. Germline assignment: CDR1 SNHLY and CDR2 FYNNEI. The CDR3 consists of 10 residues. V was cut by 6 bases and J by 0 bases, with 0 bases left in between. The CDR3 DNA is TGTGCCAGCAGCTCCTACGAGCAGTACTTC. Its protein is CASSSYEQYF.

This clone was seen only once. J is TRBJ2-7 and V is TRBV10-2; no firm D call. From germline, CDR1 is WSHSY and CDR2 SAAADI. V lost 3 bases and J 2 bases, leaving 8 bases between the germline ends. This CDR3 is built from 13 residues. DNA of the CDR3: TGCGCCAGCAGTGAACTGAGCACCTACGAGCAGTACTTC. This codes for CASSELSTYEQYF.

The CDR3 reads CASSAGGGLTDTQYF. The CDR3 DNA sequence: TGTGCCAGCAGCGCGGGGGGCGGACTCACAGATACGCAGTATTTT. The chain employs TRBV9 and TRBJ2-3, with D perhaps matching TRBD2 (7 bases). Germline V gene sequence: CDR1 SGDLS, CDR2 YYNGEE. The germline V and J ends were trimmed by 3 bases and 2 bases, with 13 bases remaining between them. This CDR3 region has 15 residues.

The chain carries TRBV6-1 and TRBJ1-1; D is unresolved. Trimming took 3 bases from V and 0 from J, leaving 5 bases between them. The germline CDR1 and CDR2 sequences are MNHNS and SASEGT. The CDR3 extends over 13 amino acids. CDR3 bases: TGTGCCAGCAGTGACCAGCTGAACACTGAAGCTTTCTTT. It encodes CASSDQLNTEAFF.

The count of this clone is one. This chain connects TRBV2 to TRBJ1-1; possibly TRBD1 for D (5 bases). V was pared by 1 base and J by 0 bases, with 24 bases between. CDR1 is SNHLY and CDR2 is FYNNEI in the germline V gene. The CDR3 is 20 amino acids. DNA for the CDR3: TGTGCCAGCAGTGAAGTTTCTTATGGGGGAGTGGCCGAAATGAACACTGAAGCTTTCTTT. This encodes CASSEVSYGGVAEMNTEAFF.

V and J are TRBV6-5 and TRBJ1-5, with a tentative D call TRBD1 (5 bases). This CDR3 contains 15 residues. Germline values: CDR1 MNHEY, CDR2 SVGAGI. V dropped 5 bases and J dropped 5 bases, with 16 bases sitting between them. Here the CDR3 reads CASSPYGADYQPQHF. CDR3 coding DNA: TGTGCCAGCAGTCCCTACGGGGCAGATTATCAGCCCCAGCATTTT.

The V gene is TRBV29-1, the J gene TRBJ2-5, with D uncertain. Germline assignment: CDR1 SQVTM and CDR2 ANQGSEA. The CDR3 sequence is 11 residues long. Trimming cost V 3 bases and J 0 bases, with 2 bases left between them. CDR3 loop: CSVEYQETQYF. For the CDR3, the DNA is TGCAGCGTTGAGTACCAAGAGACCCAGTACTTC.

The chain joins TRBV6-5 to TRBJ1-6; a possible D gene is TRBD1 (5 bases). V shed 6 bases and J shed 7 bases, with 13 bases lying between them. From germline, CDR1 is MNHEY and CDR2 SVGAGI. CDR3 length: 14 residues. Here the CDR3 reads CASRSGTENSPLHF. The CDR3 coding sequence is TGTGCCAGCAGATCCGGGACCGAAAATTCACCCCTCCACTTT.

V is TRBV3-1 (or the pseudogene TRBV3-2) and J is TRBJ2-6, with D unresolved. Germline V lookup: CDR1 LGHDT, CDR2 YNNKEL (reference sequence). This CDR3 contains 12 residues. Trimming took off 5 bases at V and 1 base at J, with 0 bases between the two ends. The CDR3 spells CASSSGANVLTF. The CDR3 coding sequence is TGTGCCAGCAGCTCTGGGGCCAACGTCCTGACTTTC.